These T cell receptor beta chains were read from a single sample in a study of T cell repertoires in cytomegalovirus infection. TCRdb recomputed calls from the reads with MiXCR, one row per CDR3 protein. The table lists 300,000 to 400,000 distinct CDR3 sequences, more than 8% of them singletons. The specimen sequenced was PBMCs. The receptors originated from a human donor in good health (CMV status not recorded). Some clones in this sample may be carry-over from other donors' samples. Each CDR3 is given with its conserved first and last residue. A D gene is named only where the DNA matches it firmly. Not every row has a clone size; where given, it reads once, few, many or a size class.

CDR3nt	CDR3aa	abundance	j_gene	v_gene	d_gene
TGTGCCAGTAGTATAACCGGACAGGGGTTAATGAACACTGAAGCTTTCTTT	CASSITGQGLMNTEAFF	few	TRBJ1-1	TRBV19	TRBD1
TGTGCCAGCAGGGGTACCGGGGGGGTCCTCAATGAGCAGTTCTTC	CASRGTGGVLNEQFF	.	TRBJ2-1	TRBV11-2	TRBD2
TGTGCCAGCAGCTCTTCTCTAGCGGGATCCACAGATACGCAGTATTTT	CASSSSLAGSTDTQYF	many	TRBJ2-3	TRBV7-2	TRBD2
TGTGCCAGCAGGTCGGACAGTCAAAGGAGGGCTGAAGCTTTCTTT	CASRSDSQRRAEAFF	many	TRBJ1-1	TRBV12-3/TRBV12-4	.
TGTGCCAGCAGCTCCGGGACAGGGGGGATATACAGCAATCAGCCCCAGCATTTT	CASSSGTGGIYSNQPQHF	many	TRBJ1-5	TRBV7-6	TRBD1
TGTGCCAGCAGCTCGGTCGAGCAGTACTTC	CASSSVEQYF	.	TRBJ2-7	TRBV11-2	.
TGTGCCAGCAAAAATAACCGGGGGGGCTCGGACACCGGGGAGCTGTTTTTT	CASKNNRGGSDTGELFF	.	TRBJ2-2	TRBV6-2/TRBV6-3	TRBD2
TGTGCCAGCAGCGCCGTCCGGACTAGCGACAATGAGCAGTTCTTC	CASSAVRTSDNEQFF	many	TRBJ2-1	TRBV12-3/TRBV12-4	TRBD2
TGTGCCAGCAGCCCCGGCGGGCTTGTGGAGACCCAGTACTTC	CASSPGGLVETQYF	many	TRBJ2-5	TRBV7-2	.
TGTGCCAGCAGCTTAGATTGGGCCAATGAAAAACTGTTTTTT	CASSLDWANEKLFF	many	TRBJ1-4	TRBV7-2	.